This T cell receptor beta chain was obtained from a study of STAT5B mutations in CD4+ large granular lymphocyte leukemia. The study's findings and limits: Approximately 25% of private leukemic clonotypes occurred rarely in other patients' non-leukemic repertoires. CD4-sorted patient repertoires seemed more clonal than healthy CD4+ repertoires. TRBV06-family usage was enriched in top patient clones (8/27) versus controls (2/35).

The germline V and J ends were trimmed by 6 bases and 6 bases, with 14 bases remaining between them. CDR1 MNHNY and CDR2 SVGAGI come from the germline V gene (reference sequence). This CDR3 spans 13 amino acids. Produced via immunoSEQ multiplex PCR; TCRdb's table is partial and in-frame only. In the table there are tens of thousands of clones, less than 80% of which are singletons. About this clone itself: Its antigen remains unidentified.

This TCR came from a human donor in good health. The sample consisted of CD4+ T cells from blood buffy coats. The chain carries TRBV6-6 and TRBJ1-2; D unclear. CDR3 DNA sequence: TGTGCCAGCAGAGGCCGTAACTTAGATGGCTACACCTTC. Residues: CASRGRNLDGYTF.